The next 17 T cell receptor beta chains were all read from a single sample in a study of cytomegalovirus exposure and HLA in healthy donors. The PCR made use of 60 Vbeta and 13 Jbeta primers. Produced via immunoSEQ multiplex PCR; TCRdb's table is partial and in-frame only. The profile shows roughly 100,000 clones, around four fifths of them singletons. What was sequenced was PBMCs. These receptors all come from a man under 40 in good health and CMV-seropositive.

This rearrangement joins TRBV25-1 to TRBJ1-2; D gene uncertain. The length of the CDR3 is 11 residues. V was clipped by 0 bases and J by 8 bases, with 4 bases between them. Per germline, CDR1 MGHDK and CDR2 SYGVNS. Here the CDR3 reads CASSEYRGYTF. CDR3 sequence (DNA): TGTGCCAGCAGTGAATATCGGGGCTACACCTTC.

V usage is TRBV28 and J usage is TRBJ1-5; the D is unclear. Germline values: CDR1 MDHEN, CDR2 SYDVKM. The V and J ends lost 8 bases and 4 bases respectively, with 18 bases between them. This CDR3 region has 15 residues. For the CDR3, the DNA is TGTGCCAGCTTGACGGGGTTTCCGGTGAATCAGCCCCAGCATTTT. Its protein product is CASLTGFPVNQPQHF.

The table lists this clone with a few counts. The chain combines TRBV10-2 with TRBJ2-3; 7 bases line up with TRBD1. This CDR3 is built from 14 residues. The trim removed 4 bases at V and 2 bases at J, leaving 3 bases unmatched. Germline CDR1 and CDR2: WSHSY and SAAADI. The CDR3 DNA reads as TGCGCCAGCAGTGGACAGGGCCACACAGATACGCAGTATTTT. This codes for CASSGQGHTDTQYF.

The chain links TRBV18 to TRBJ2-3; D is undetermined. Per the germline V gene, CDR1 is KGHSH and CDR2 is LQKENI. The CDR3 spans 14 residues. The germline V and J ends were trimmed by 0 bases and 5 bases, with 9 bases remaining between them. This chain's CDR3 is CASSPPVGGDTQYF. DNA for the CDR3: TGTGCCAGCTCACCACCGGTTGGCGGAGATACGCAGTATTTT. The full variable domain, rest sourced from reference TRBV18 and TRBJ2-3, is NAGVMQNPRHLVRRRGQEARLRCSPMKGHSHVYWYRQLPEEGLKFMVYLQKENIIDESGMPKERFSAEFPKEGPSILRIQQVVRGDSAAYFCASSPPVGGDTQYFGPGTRLTVL.

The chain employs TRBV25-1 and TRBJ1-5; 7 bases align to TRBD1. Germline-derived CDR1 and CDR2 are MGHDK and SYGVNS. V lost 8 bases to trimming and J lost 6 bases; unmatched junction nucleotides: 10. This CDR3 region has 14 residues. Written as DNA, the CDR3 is TGTGCCAGCGGGGGGACAGTGGGGTTTCAGCCCCAGCATTTT. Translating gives CASGGTVGFQPQHF.

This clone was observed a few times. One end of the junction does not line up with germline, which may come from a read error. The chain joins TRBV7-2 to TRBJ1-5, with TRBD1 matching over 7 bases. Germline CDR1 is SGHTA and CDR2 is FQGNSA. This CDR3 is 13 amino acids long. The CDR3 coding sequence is TGTGCCAGCAGCTTACGGCCACAGGGGCAACCAATTTTT. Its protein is CASSLRPQGQPIF.

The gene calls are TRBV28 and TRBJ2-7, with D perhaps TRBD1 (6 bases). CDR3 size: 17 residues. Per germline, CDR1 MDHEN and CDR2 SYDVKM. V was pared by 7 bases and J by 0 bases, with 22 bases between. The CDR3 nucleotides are TGTGCCAGCATCCAGACAGGTCCCTCCCCAACCTCCTACGAGCAGTACTTC. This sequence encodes CASIQTGPSPTSYEQYF.

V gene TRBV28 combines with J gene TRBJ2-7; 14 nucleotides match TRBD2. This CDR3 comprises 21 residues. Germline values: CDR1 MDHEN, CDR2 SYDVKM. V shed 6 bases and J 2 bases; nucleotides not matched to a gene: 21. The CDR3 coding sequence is TGTGCCAGCAGCAACGAATTACGGGGCCCGCCGACTAGCGGGAGGGCCTACGAGCAGTACTTC. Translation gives CASSNELRGPPTSGRAYEQYF.

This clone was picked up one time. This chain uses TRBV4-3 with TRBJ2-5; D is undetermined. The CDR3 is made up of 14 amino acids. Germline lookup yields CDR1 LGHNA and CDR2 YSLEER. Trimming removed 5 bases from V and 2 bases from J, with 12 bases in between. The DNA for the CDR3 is TGCGCCAGCAGCTCTTCTGTTCGGCAAGAGACCCAGTACTTC. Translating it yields CASSSSVRQETQYF.

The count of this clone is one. This CDR3 reads CASSAAGEQYF. The CDR3 nucleotides read TGTGCCAGCAGCGCAGCAGGGGAGCAGTACTTC. This chain links TRBV5-4 with TRBJ2-7; D might be TRBD1 (5 bases). This CDR3 is 11 amino acids long. Between the trimmed V and J ends, which lost 4 bases and 7 bases, there was a span of 9 bases. Germline CDR1 and CDR2: SGHNT and YYREEE (reference sequence).

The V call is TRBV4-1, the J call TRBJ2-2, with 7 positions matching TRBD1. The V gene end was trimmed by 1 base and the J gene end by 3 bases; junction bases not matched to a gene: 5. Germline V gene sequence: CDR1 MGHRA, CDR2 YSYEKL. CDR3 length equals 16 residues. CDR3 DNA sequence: TGCGCCAGCAGCCAAGGACAGGGTGGTTACACCGGGGAGCTGTTTTTT. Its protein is CASSQGQGGYTGELFF.

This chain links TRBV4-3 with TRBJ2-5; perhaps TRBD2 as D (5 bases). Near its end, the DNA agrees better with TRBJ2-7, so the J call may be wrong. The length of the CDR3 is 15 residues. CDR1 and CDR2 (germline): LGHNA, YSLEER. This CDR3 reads CASSQDLTRTYEQYF. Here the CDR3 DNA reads TGCGCCAGCAGCCAAGATTTAACTAGAACCTACGAGCAGTACTTC.

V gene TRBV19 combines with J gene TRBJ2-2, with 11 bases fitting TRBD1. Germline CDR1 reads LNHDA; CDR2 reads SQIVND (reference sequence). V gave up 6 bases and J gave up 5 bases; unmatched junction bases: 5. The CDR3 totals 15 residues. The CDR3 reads CASSRDRGITGELFF. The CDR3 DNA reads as TGTGCCAGTAGCCGGGACAGGGGGATTACCGGGGAGCTGTTTTTT.

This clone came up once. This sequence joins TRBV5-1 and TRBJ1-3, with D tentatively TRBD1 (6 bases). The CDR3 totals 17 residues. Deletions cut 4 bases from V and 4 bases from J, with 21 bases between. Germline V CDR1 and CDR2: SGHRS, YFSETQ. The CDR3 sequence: CASSHGTTGPPGNTIYF. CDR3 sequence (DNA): TGCGCCAGCAGCCACGGTACGACAGGACCTCCAGGAAACACCATATATTTT. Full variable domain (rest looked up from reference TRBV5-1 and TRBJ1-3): KAGVTQTPRYLIKTRGQQVTLSCSPISGHRSVSWYQQTPGQGLQFLFEYFSETQRNKGNFPGRFSGRQFSNSRSEMNVSTLELGDSALYLCASSHGTTGPPGNTIYFGEGSWLTVV.

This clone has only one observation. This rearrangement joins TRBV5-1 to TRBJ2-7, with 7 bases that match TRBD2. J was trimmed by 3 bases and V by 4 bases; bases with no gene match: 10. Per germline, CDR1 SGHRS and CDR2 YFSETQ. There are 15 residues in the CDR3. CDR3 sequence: CASSPAGLRFYEQYF. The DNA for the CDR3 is TGCGCCAGCAGCCCGGCGGGACTACGCTTCTACGAGCAGTACTTC.

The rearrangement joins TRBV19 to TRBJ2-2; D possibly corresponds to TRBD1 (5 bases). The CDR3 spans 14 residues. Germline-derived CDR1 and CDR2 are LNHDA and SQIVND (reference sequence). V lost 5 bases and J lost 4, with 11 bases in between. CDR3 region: CASSLSRGTGELFF. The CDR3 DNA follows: TGTGCCAGTAGTCTCTCTAGGGGCACCGGGGAGCTGTTTTTT.

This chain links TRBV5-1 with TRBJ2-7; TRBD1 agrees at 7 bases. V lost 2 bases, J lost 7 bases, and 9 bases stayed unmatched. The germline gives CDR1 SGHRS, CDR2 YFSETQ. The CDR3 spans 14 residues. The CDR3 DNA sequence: TGCGCCAGCAGCTTACAGGGGAATAATTGGGAGCAGTACTTC. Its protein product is CASSLQGNNWEQYF.